What follows are 8 T cell receptor beta chains derived from one specimen sequenced in a study of a mutant IDH1 vaccine in newly diagnosed glioma. This sample's time point: week 35, safety follow-up. The content of each vaccine dose was 300 ug of mutant IDH1 20-mer peptide, and topical imiquimod accompanied it. Assay used: immunoSEQ multiplex PCR; TCRdb lists only in-frame clones, some missing. Of tens of thousands of clones in the sample, approximately 80% were seen once. Their antigens are not known. The sequencing here drew on PBMCs, taken from a glioma patient whose treatment included an IDH1 peptide vaccine. The source of these receptors is a woman between 18 and 30 years old with glioma.

V is TRBV28 and J is TRBJ2-7, with 10 nucleotides matching TRBD1. Trimming took 6 bases from V and 1 from J; bases not matched to a gene: 6. The CDR3 contains 15 residues. The V gene's germline CDR1 is MDHEN and CDR2 SYDVKM. CDR3 amino acids: CASRRPGQGSYEQYF. In DNA, the CDR3 is TGTGCCAGCAGACGCCCGGGACAGGGGTCCTACGAGCAGTACTTC.

This chain connects TRBV5-1 to TRBJ1-5, with D perhaps matching TRBD1 (6 bases). This CDR3 contains 14 residues. Trimming stripped 0 bases from V and 8 bases from J, with 12 bases between. CDR1 SGHRS and CDR2 YFSETQ come from the germline V gene. CDR3 sequence: CASSLEGGREPQHF. The CDR3 nucleotides read TGCGCCAGCAGCTTGGAGGGGGGAAGAGAGCCCCAGCATTTT. Looking up the rest from reference TRBV5-1 and TRBJ1-5 gives the full variable domain: KAGVTQTPRYLIKTRGQQVTLSCSPISGHRSVSWYQQTPGQGLQFLFEYFSETQRNKGNFPGRFSGRQFSNSRSEMNVSTLELGDSALYLCASSLEGGREPQHFGDGTRLSIL.

The CDR3 loop reads CASVVSGNSYEQYF. CDR3 nucleotide sequence: TGTGCCAGCGTTGTGAGCGGGAATTCCTACGAGCAGTACTTC. V usage is TRBV7-2 and J usage is TRBJ2-7, with 7 bases matching TRBD2. Germline V gives CDR1 SGHTA, CDR2 FQGNSA. The CDR3 has 14 amino acids. V dropped 8 bases and J dropped 1; count of bases not matched to a gene: 8.

This chain links TRBV27 with TRBJ1-5; D unresolved. In germline, CDR1 is MNHEY, CDR2 SMNVEV (reference sequence). CDR3 length equals 16 residues. Between the trimmed V and J ends, which lost 5 bases and 6 bases, there was a span of 20 bases. CDR3 region: CASSPTDQFRSQPQHF. DNA for the CDR3: TGTGCCAGCAGTCCTACGGACCAATTCCGAAGTCAGCCCCAGCATTTT.

This sequence joins TRBV6-5 and TRBJ1-2; no clear D. Germline CDR1 reads MNHEY; CDR2 reads SVGAGI. The germline V and J ends were trimmed by 6 bases and 0 bases, with 8 bases remaining between them. There are 13 residues in the CDR3. Here the CDR3 reads CASRTPPNYGYTF. CDR3 DNA: TGTGCCAGCAGAACACCTCCTAACTATGGCTACACCTTC.

J is TRBJ2-7 and V is TRBV6-5; the D is unclear. The CDR3 extends over 14 amino acids. Trimming stripped 0 bases from V and 4 bases from J, with 10 bases between. Germline assignment: CDR1 MNHEY and CDR2 SVGAGI. The CDR3 DNA reads TGTGCCAGCAGTTACTCTACCAGGCAGTACGAGCAGTACTTC. Amino acids: CASSYSTRQYEQYF.

The rearrangement joins TRBV10-3 to TRBJ1-2; TRBD1 agrees at 7 bases. From germline, CDR1 is ENHRY and CDR2 SYGVKD. Germline trimming cut 6 bases from V and 3 bases from J; bases unmatched to any gene: 4. This CDR3 contains 13 residues. CDR3: CAIRDTGDYGYTF. CDR3 nucleotides: TGTGCCATCAGGGACACAGGGGACTATGGCTACACCTTC.

The chain recombines TRBV6-1 with TRBJ1-2; possibly TRBD1 for D (6 bases). The germline V gene encodes CDR1 MNHNS and CDR2 SASEGT. V was shortened by 1 base and J by 7 bases, with 13 bases between the two germline ends. The CDR3 length is 14 residues. The CDR3 DNA follows: TGTGCCAGCAGTGAAGGAACAGGGCCCCTTGGCTACACCTTC. Translated: CASSEGTGPLGYTF.